Described below is a single T cell receptor (beta chain) sequence and its context. No antigen is known for it. Base qualities are not at hand, and no much larger clone is one base apart. The data are from a study of blood T cells in healthy people across ages (dated by TCRdb to the mid-2010s). As for the study more broadly: In model experiments, template switching captured roughly one uniquely barcoded TCR beta cDNA molecule for every two T cells. Using deep sequencing normalized with unique cDNA molecular identifiers, the study measured how TCR beta repertoire diversity changes with age. The donors were split into four age groups: young (average 16 years), middle-aged (39), aged (over 55) and long-lived (about 74). To avoid experimental bias, donors of different ages were randomly spread across the sequencing lanes. The study analyzed two additional independent replicas of 1 million unique cDNA reads from the same blood draw for two donors, one aged 18 to 29 and one aged 80 or older.

The library was prepared using 5' RACE. Sequenced using an Illumina HiSeq 2500. The second PCR ran for about 6 to 11 cycles and used a J-beta primer mix along with a sample-barcoded 5' primer. A template-switch 5' adaptor carrying 12 random nucleotides introduced a unique molecular identifier onto each TCR beta cDNA molecule. Each sample yielded at least 2.5 million CDR3-containing paired-end reads. The Mint cDNA synthesis kit, primed by a TRBC-specific oligonucleotide, was used to synthesize first-strand cDNA from all RNA. All cDNA was treated with uracil-DNA glycosylase and then went through a first 18-cycle PCR with the universal primers M1SS and BC2_uni_R. On the authors' methods: For normalization, 1 million high-quality reads were randomly selected from each sample, with every read carrying a distinct molecular identifier. Instead of being binned into consensus sequences, reads that shared molecular identifiers were thrown out. MiTCR, with a Q25 quality threshold and the strictest error-elimination algorithm, was used for CDR3 identification, clonotype clustering and error correction. A nonparametric unseen species model with Euler transformation was used to estimate lower-bound total TCR beta diversity. The public sequencing data were trimmed at Q25 with fastp and processed into clonotypes with MiXCR by TCRdb, which kept only in-frame beta chains. Each entry is one CDR3 protein sequence, shown with its most common DNA and genes. The V and J calls and clone size are TCRdb's, not the authors'. The sample table shows hundreds of thousands of distinct CDR3 sequences, and roughly 49% are seen once. Around a third of the sample rests with the top ten.

Sequences SQVTM (CDR1) and ANQGSEA (CDR2) are obtained from the germline V gene. The CDR3 has 15 amino acids, counting the end cysteine and phenylalanine. The DNA shown is the 45-base CDR3, in frame from base 1. V ends up 7 bases short and J 5 bases short, with an unmatched junction base count of 16. The roughly 39 donors, aged about 6 to 95 years, were systemically healthy Caucasian individuals from Russia. Each donor gave 8 to 10 milliliters of peripheral blood, collected into EDTA-treated Vacutainer tubes. Ficoll-Paque density-gradient centrifugation was used to isolate PBMCs, with at least 7 million per sample. Total RNA was extracted from PBMCs with Trizol reagent, with at least 5.5 micrograms obtained per sample. Naive CD45RAhigh/CD27high T cell percentages were measured by flow cytometry on a PBMC aliquot from every donor. Results and caveats for the whole study, not just this receptor: Because donor CMV infection status was unknown, age-related changes in expanded clonotypes were potentially confounded. Since profiling was done on bulk unsorted PBMCs, naive and antigen-experienced compartments could not be conclusively compared. Estimates of total diversity based on one million sequenced T cells were considered lower bounds and underestimates. A strong correlation was found between observed TCR beta diversity and the percentage of naive T cells measured by flow cytometry. Observed TCR beta diversity per million T cells fell roughly linearly with age, and a significant reduction was already apparent by age around 40. The long-lived group showed more naive CD4+ T cells, fewer expanded clones and increased TCR diversity than the aged group, suggesting age selection.

Specimen: blood. This TCR derives from an older woman in good health. The rearrangement combines TRBV29-1 with TRBJ1-2, and 7 junctional nucleotides match TRBD1. The CDR3 region has the sequence CSAQARDSQWYGYTF. The DNA sequence is TGCAGCGCTCAAGCCCGGGACAGCCAGTGGTATGGCTACACCTTC.